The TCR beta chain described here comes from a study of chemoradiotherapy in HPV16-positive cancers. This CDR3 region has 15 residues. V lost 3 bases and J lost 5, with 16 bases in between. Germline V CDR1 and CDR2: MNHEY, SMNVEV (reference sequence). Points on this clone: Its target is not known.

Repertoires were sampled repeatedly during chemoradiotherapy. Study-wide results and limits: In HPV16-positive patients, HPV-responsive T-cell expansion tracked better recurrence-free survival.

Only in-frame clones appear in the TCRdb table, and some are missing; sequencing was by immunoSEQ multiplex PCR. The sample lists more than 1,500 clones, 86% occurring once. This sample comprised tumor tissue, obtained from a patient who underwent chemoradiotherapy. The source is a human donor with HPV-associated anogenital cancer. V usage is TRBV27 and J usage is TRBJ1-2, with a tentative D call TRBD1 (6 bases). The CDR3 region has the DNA TGTGCCAGCAGTTTTACAGGGCTGACTCCATATGGCTACACCTTC. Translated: CASSFTGLTPYGYTF.